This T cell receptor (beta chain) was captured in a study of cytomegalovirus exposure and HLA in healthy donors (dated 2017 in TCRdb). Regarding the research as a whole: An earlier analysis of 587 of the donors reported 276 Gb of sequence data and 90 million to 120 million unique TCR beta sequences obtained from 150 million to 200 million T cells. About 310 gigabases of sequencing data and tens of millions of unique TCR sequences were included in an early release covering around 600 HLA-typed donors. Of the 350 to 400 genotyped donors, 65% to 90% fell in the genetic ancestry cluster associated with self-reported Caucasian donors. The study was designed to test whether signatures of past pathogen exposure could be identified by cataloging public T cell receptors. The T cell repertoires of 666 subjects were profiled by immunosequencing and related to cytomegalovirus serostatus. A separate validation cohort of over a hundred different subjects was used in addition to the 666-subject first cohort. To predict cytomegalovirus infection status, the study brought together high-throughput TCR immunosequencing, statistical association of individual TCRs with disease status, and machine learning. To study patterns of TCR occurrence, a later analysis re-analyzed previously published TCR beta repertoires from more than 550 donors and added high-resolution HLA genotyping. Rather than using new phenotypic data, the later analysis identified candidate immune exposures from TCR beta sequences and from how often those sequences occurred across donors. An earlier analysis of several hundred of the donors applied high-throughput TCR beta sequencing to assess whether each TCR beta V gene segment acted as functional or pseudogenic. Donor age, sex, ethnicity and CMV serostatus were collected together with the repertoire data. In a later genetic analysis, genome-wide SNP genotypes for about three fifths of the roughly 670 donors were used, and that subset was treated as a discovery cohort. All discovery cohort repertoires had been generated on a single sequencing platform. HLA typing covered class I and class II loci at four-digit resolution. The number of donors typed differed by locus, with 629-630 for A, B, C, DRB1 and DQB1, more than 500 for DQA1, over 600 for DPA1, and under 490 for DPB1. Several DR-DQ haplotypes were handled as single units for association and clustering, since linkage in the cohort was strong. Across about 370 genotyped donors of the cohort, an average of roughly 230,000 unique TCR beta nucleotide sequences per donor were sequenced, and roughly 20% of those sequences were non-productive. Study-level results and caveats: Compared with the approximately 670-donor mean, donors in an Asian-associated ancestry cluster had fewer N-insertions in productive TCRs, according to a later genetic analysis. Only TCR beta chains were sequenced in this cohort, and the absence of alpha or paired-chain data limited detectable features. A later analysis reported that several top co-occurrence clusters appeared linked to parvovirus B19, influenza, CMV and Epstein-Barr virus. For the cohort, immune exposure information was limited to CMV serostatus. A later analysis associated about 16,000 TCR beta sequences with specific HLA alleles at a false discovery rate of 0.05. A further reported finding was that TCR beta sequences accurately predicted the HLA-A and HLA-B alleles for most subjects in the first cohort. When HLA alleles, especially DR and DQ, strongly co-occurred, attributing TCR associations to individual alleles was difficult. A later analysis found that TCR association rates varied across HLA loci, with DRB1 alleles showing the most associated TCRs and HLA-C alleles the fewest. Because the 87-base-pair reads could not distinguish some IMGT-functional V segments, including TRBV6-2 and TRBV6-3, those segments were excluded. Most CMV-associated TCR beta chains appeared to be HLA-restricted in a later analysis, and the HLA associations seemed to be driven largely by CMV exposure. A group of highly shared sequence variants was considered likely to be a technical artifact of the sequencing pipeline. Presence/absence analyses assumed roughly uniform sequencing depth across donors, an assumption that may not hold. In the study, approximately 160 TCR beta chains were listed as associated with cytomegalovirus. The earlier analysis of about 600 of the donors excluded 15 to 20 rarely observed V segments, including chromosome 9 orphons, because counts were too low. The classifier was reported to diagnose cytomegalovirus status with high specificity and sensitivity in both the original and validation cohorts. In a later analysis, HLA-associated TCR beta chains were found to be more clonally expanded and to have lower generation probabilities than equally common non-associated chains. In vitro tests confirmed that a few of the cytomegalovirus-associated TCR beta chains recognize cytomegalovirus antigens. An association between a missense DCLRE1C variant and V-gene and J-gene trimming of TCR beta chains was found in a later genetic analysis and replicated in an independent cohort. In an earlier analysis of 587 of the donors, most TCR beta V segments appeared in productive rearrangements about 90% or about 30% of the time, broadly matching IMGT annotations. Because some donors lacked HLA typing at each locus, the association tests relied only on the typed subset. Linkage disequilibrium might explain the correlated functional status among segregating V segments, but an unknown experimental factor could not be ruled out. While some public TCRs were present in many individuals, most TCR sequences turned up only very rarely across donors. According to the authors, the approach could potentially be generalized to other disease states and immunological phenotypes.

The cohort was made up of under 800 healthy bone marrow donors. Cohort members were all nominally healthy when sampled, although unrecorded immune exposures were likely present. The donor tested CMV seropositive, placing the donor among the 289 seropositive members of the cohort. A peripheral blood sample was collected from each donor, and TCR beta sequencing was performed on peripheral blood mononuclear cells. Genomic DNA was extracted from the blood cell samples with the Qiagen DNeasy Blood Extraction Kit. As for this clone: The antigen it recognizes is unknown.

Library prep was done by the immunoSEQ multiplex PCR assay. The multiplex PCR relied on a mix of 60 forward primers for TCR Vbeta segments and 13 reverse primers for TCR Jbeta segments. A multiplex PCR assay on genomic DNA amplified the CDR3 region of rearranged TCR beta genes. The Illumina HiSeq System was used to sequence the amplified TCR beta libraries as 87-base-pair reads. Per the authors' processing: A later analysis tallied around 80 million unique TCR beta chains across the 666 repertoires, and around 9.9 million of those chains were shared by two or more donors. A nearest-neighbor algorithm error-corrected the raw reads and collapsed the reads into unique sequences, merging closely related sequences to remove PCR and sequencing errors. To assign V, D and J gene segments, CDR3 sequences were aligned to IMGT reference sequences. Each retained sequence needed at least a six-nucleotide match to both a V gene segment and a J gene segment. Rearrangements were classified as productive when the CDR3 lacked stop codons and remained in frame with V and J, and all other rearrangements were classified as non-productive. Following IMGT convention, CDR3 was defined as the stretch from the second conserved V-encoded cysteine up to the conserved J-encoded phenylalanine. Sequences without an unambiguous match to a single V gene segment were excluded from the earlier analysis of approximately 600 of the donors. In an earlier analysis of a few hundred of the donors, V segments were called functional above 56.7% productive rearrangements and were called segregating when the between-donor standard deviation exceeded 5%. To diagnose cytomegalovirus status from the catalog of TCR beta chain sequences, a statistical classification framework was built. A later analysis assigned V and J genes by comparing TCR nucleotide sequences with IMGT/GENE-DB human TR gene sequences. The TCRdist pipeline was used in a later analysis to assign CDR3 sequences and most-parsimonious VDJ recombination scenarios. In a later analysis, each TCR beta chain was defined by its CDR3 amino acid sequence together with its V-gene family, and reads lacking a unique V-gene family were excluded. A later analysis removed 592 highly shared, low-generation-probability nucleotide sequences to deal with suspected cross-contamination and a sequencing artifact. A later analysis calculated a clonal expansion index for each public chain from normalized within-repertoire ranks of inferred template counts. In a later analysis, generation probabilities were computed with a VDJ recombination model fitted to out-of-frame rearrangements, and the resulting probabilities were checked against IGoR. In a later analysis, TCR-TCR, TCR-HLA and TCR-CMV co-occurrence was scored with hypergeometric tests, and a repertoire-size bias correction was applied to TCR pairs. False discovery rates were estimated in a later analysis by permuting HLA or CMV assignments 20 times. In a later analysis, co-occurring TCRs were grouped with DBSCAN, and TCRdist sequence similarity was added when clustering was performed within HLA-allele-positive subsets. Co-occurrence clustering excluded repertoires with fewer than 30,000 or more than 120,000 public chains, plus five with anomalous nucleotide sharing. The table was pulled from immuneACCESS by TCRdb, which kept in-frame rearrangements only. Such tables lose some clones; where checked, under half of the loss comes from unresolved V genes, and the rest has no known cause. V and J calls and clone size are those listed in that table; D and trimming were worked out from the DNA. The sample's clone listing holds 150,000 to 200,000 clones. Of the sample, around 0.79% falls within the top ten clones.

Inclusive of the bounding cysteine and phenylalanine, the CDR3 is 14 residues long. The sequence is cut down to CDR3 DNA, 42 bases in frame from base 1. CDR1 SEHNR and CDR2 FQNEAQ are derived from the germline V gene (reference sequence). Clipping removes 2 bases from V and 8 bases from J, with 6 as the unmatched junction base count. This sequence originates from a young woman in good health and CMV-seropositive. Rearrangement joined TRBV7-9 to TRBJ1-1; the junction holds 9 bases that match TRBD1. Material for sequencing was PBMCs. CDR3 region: CASSLPTGGTEAFF. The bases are TGTGCCAGCAGCTTACCTACAGGGGGCACGGAAGCTTTCTTT.